A single sample gave rise to the 9 T cell receptor beta chains below, sequenced in a study of blood T cell repertoires in COVID-19. Only in-frame clones appear in the TCRdb table, and some are missing; sequencing was by immunoSEQ multiplex PCR. The data show about 170,000 clones, 70% to 90% seen once. What was sequenced was peripheral blood. These receptors were collected from a woman aged 80 or over with COVID-19, enrolled during active disease.

The chain has TRBV18 and TRBJ2-3; D not certain. V lost 5 bases to trimming and J lost 0 bases, with 6 bases between them. This CDR3 is 13 amino acids long. Germline values: CDR1 KGHSH, CDR2 LQKENI. CDR3 residues: CASSGLSTDTQYF. The CDR3, as DNA: TGTGCCAGCTCAGGGCTAAGCACAGATACGCAGTATTTT.

The chain employs TRBV19 and TRBJ1-2, with 7 bases aligning to TRBD1. J gave up 1 base and V 9 bases, and 5 bases lay outside the gene matches. The CDR3 is made up of 13 amino acids. Germline CDR1 reads LNHDA; CDR2 reads SQIVND (reference sequence). The DNA for the CDR3 is TGTGCCAGCGCCGGGACAGATAACTATGGCTACACCTTC. Protein sequence: CASAGTDNYGYTF.

V usage is TRBV5-1 and J usage is TRBJ2-7; 8 nucleotides align to TRBD1. The CDR3 has 15 residues. V lost 4 bases, J lost 6 bases, and 12 bases stayed unmatched. Germline CDR1 SGHRS, CDR2 YFSETQ. Written as DNA, the CDR3 is TGCGCCAGCAGCGGAGAGACAGGGGTGGCGGCCGAGCAGTACTTC. This codes for CASSGETGVAAEQYF.

The chain couples TRBV5-1 to TRBJ1-5, with no clear D. The V and J ends lost 0 bases and 7 bases respectively, with 14 bases between them. This CDR3 contains 15 residues. Germline lookup yields CDR1 SGHRS and CDR2 YFSETQ. CDR3 region: CASSLGGDRGQPQHF. The CDR3 nucleotides read TGCGCCAGCAGCTTGGGGGGAGACCGCGGCCAGCCCCAGCATTTT.

This clone was seen once. J is TRBJ2-3 and V is TRBV4-1; 10 bases fit TRBD1. The V gene end was trimmed by 0 bases and the J gene end by 7 bases; junction bases not matched to a gene: 13. The CDR3 sequence is 18 residues long. Germline values: CDR1 MGHRA, CDR2 YSYEKL. This CDR3 reads CASSQDWGGQGGSNTQYF. CDR3 bases: TGCGCCAGCAGCCAAGACTGGGGCGGACAGGGGGGGTCGAATACGCAGTATTTT.

V is TRBV7-9 and J is TRBJ1-6, with 10 bases that match TRBD1. With 3 bases clipped from V and 8 bases from J, the junction kept 7 bases outside the gene matches. CDR1 is SEHNR and CDR2 is FQNEAQ in the germline V gene (reference sequence). The CDR3 spans 16 residues. The CDR3 sequence is CASSFGRTGGDSPLHF. The CDR3 DNA is TGTGCCAGCAGCTTCGGTAGGACAGGGGGAGATTCACCCCTCCACTTT.

This chain connects TRBV3-1 (or the pseudogene TRBV3-2) to TRBJ1-1, with D maybe TRBD1 (6 bases). The germline gives CDR1 LGHDT, CDR2 YNNKEL (reference sequence). V was shortened by 3 bases and J by 7 bases, with 18 bases between the two germline ends. This CDR3 spans 15 amino acids. The CDR3 protein is CASSQGALRLGEAFF. CDR3 bases: TGTGCCAGCAGCCAGGGGGCGCTTAGATTGGGTGAAGCTTTCTTT.

This chain links TRBV19 with TRBJ2-7, with a tentative D call TRBD1 (5 bases). This CDR3 comprises 14 residues. Trimming cost V 6 bases and J 3 bases, with 15 bases left between them. CDR1 is LNHDA, CDR2 SQIVND, per germline (reference sequence). CDR3 DNA sequence: TGTGCCAGTAGGGACAACGGCCAGAACTACGAGCAGTACTTC. This codes for CASRDNGQNYEQYF.

This sequence joins TRBV10-2 and TRBJ1-2; D possibly corresponds to TRBD1 (6 bases). Trimming took off 1 base at V and 10 bases at J, with 16 bases between the two ends. The CDR3 contains 14 residues. Per germline, CDR1 WSHSY and CDR2 SAAADI. The CDR3 coding sequence is TGCGCCAGCAGTGAGTTGGGACAAGGGACTACCTACACCTTC. Protein: CASSELGQGTTYTF.